The sequence of this T cell receptor beta chain was determined in a study of a mutant IDH1 vaccine in newly diagnosed glioma (dated by TCRdb to the early 2020s). Regarding the complete study: Across visits V03 through V10, patients got a total of eight vaccinations, given in weeks 1, 3, 5, 7, 11, 15, 19 and 23. The approximately 30 treated patients were approximately 62% male and roughly 40% female, with a mean age of around 40 years. In the chemotherapy-containing groups, vaccination started alongside temozolomide cycles, whereas in patients who had radiotherapy alone it started 4-6 weeks after radiotherapy. Six visits were used for peripheral blood collection: V03 (baseline), V05, V07, V10, V12 and V13. For exploratory analyses, longitudinal TCRB deep sequencing was carried out in roughly 25 treated patients wherever samples were available. Before enrollment, patients had received standard therapy of radiotherapy alone, temozolomide alone, or radiochemotherapy with temozolomide; most received the combination.

Results the study describes overall, beyond this receptor: Selection of PBMC samples for TCRB deep sequencing was based on availability. The authors noted that analyses of patient blood samples could not be reproduced because of sample limitations. Changes in the top peripheral T cell clonotypes picked up by TCRB sequencing did not appear to be linked to pseudoprogression. Vaccine-induced immune responses across multiple MHC alleles were detected in 80% to 95% of patients.

From the germline V gene (reference sequence), CDR1 is MNHNY and CDR2 is SVGAGI. Trimming removed 6 bases from V and 8 bases from J, leaving 7 bases between the germline ends. The CDR3 contains 10 residues, cysteine and phenylalanine counted. CDR3 DNA is the only sequence kept; it has 30 bases, read in frame from the first base. Taken with the paper, the label for time point translates to: week 5, during vaccination. A 20-mer mutant IDH1 peptide at 300 micrograms in Montanide made up each vaccine dose, which was injected subcutaneously together with topical imiquimod. All donors had newly diagnosed IDH1-mutant astrocytomas of WHO grade 3 or 4 that showed loss of nuclear ATRX. The samples were drawn from NOA16, a multicentre, single-arm, open-label phase I trial in Germany that tested a mutant IDH1 peptide vaccine in humans for the first time. The DNeasy Blood and Tissue Kit was used to extract genomic DNA from EDTA blood for TCRB sequencing.

Remarks on this clone: It lacks a known antigen. Nothing much larger sits one base from this clone, and base qualities are not available.

The method was the immunoSEQ multiplex PCR assay. Rearranged TCR beta chain sequences were amplified with the hsTCRB Kit following the manufacturer's protocol. An Illumina MiSeq was used to sequence the TCRB libraries. For the original study's pipeline: Demultiplexing, trimming and gene mapping were performed with the kit vendor's proprietary platform. TCRdb holds this immuneACCESS table with in-frame rearrangements only. Some clones are missing; in checked studies, unresolved V genes explain under half, and the rest has no known cause. V and J calls and clone size follow that table, whereas D and trimming were derived from the DNA. This sample gives about 83,000 clones in total; around 90% of them show up just once. Clones ranked in the top ten supply about 0.61% of the sample.

Sequencing used PBMCs, obtained from a glioma patient whose treatment included an IDH1 peptide vaccine. The sequence derives from a woman aged 45-65 years with glioma. The chain is made from TRBV6-6 and TRBJ1-1, with no confidently assigned D gene. The nucleotide sequence reads TGTGCCAGCAGACACGGAGAAGCTTTCTTT. Protein translation: CASRHGEAFF.